A single sample gave rise to the 20 T cell receptor beta chains below, sequenced in a study of T cell responses to AZD1222 COVID-19 vaccine (dated by TCRdb to the early 2020s). The intended sense of this specimen's time point label: about 28 days (+/-7) after the second vaccine dose. Preparation of the library involved the immunoSEQ multiplex PCR assay. TCRdb carries this immuneACCESS record with in-frame sequences only. Its versions omit some clonotypes, under half of them owing to an unresolved V gene in the studies checked, with the rest unexplained. This sample is represented by about 140,000 clones; 91% of them were singletons. The ten largest clones represent 1% to 1.5% of the sample. The sequences come from peripheral blood, collected 28 days after the second AZD1222 dose. All receptors come from an adult who received the AZD1222 COVID-19 vaccine.

The J gene is TRBJ2-2, the V gene TRBV11-3, with D unresolved. The CDR3 runs to 13 residues. V lost 0 bases and J lost 6, with 5 bases in between. CDR1 and CDR2 (germline): SGHNT, YENEEA. The CDR3 sequence: CASSLDRAGELFF. CDR3 in DNA: TGTGCCAGCAGCTTAGATCGGGCCGGGGAGCTGTTTTTT.

The CDR3 sequence: CASTRGNSPLHF. Here the CDR3 DNA reads TGTGCCAGCACCCGGGGGAATTCACCCCTCCACTTT. This chain links TRBV25-1 with TRBJ1-6; possibly TRBD1 for D (5 bases). This CDR3 has 12 residues. V lost 7 bases, J lost 7 bases, and 8 bases lay in between. Germline V CDR1 and CDR2: MGHDK, SYGVNS.

The chain couples TRBV11-2 to TRBJ1-3; possibly TRBD1 for D (5 bases). CDR1 and CDR2 from the germline V gene are SGHAT and FQNNGV. The CDR3 is 15 residues long. The V end was cut by 5 bases, the J end by 1 base, with 12 bases between. CDR3 sequence (DNA): TGTGCCAGCAGCCCAGGGTTGGAGTCTGGAAACACCATATATTTT. It codes for CASSPGLESGNTIYF. The variable domain in full, with the rest retrieved from reference TRBV11-2 and TRBJ1-3, is EAGVAQSPRYKIIEKRQSVAFWCNPISGHATLYWYQQILGQGPKLLIQFQNNGVVDDSQLPKDRFSAERLKGVDSTLKIQPAKLEDSAVYLCASSPGLESGNTIYFGEGSWLTVV.

This chain joins TRBV7-2 and TRBJ2-7; D is possibly TRBD2 (6 bases). Germline CDR1 SGHTA, CDR2 FQGNSA. There are 14 residues in the CDR3. Trimming stripped 6 bases from V and 3 bases from J, with 15 bases between. In DNA, the CDR3 is TGTGCCAGCAGACCCGTCGGGGGTGGCTACGAGCAGTACTTC. Translating it yields CASRPVGGGYEQYF.

The CDR3: CASSPHGLRTDTQYF. DNA for the CDR3: TGCGCCAGCAGCCCGCATGGACTGCGCACAGATACGCAGTATTTT. The rearrangement uses TRBV4-1 and TRBJ2-3, with D possibly matching TRBD2 (5 bases). The V gene lost 4 bases and the J gene lost 1 base, with 12 bases spanning the gap. Germline CDR1 reads MGHRA; CDR2 reads YSYEKL. This CDR3 is 15 amino acids long.

The chain has TRBV11-2 and TRBJ2-7; perhaps D is TRBD1 or TRBD2 (5 bases each). CDR1 and CDR2 from the germline V gene are SGHAT and FQNNGV. Deletions cut 1 base from V and 3 bases from J, with 16 bases between. The CDR3 runs to 16 residues. CDR3 protein: CASSLVARGSIYEQYF. CDR3 coding DNA: TGTGCCAGCAGCTTAGTAGCGAGGGGTAGTATCTACGAGCAGTACTTC.

The rearrangement uses TRBV9 and TRBJ2-2; the D is unclear. The germline V and J ends were trimmed by 0 bases and 3 bases, with 0 bases remaining between them. CDR3 length: 12 residues. Germline CDR1 SGDLS, CDR2 YYNGEE. The CDR3 sequence is CASSVDTGELFF. The CDR3 nucleotides read TGTGCCAGCAGCGTAGACACCGGGGAGCTGTTTTTT.

Turning to this clone: Other DNA variants within this sample encode the same CDR3. CDR3 protein: CASSLDGGPGELFF. The CDR3 nucleotides are TGCGCCAGCAGCTTGGACGGGGGTCCCGGGGAGCTGTTTTTT. The V call is TRBV5-1, the J call TRBJ2-2; D might be TRBD2 (6 bases). CDR1 and CDR2 (germline): SGHRS, YFSETQ. Between the trimmed V and J ends, which lost 0 bases and 6 bases, there was a span of 9 bases. CDR3 length: 14 residues.

The rearrangement joins TRBV5-6 to TRBJ1-1; D is uncertain. The germline CDR1 and CDR2 sequences are SGHDT and YYEEEE. Trimming stripped 0 bases from V and 3 bases from J, with 9 bases between. The CDR3 has 14 residues. The CDR3 reads CASSLAARYTEAFF. For the CDR3, the DNA is TGTGCCAGCAGCTTGGCAGCACGATACACTGAAGCTTTCTTT.

The sample holds one count of this clone. This chain joins TRBV6-6 and TRBJ1-1, with D possibly TRBD1 on 5 matching bases. CDR1 MNHNY and CDR2 SVGAGI come from the germline V gene (reference sequence). Trimming stripped 1 base from V and 1 base from J, with 10 bases between. The CDR3 is 15 residues long. CDR3 coding DNA: TGTGCCAGCAGTTACTTGGGACGGTGGAACACTGAAGCTTTCTTT. This codes for CASSYLGRWNTEAFF.

V and J are TRBV27 and TRBJ1-3, with D maybe TRBD1 (6 bases). CDR1 is MNHEY and CDR2 is SMNVEV in the germline V gene (reference sequence). V lost 3 bases and J 0 bases, leaving 9 bases between the germline ends. CDR3 length equals 15 residues. The CDR3 region has the DNA TGTGCCAGCAGTTTTACAGGGAGCTCTGGAAACACCATATATTTT. Its translation is CASSFTGSSGNTIYF.

The chain has TRBV7-2 and TRBJ1-5; tentative D call: TRBD1 (6 bases). This CDR3 contains 14 residues. Germline-derived CDR1 and CDR2 are SGHTA and FQGNSA. Trimming stripped 5 bases from V and 3 bases from J, with 11 bases between. The CDR3 is CASSIGTNNQPQHF. The CDR3 nucleotides are TGTGCCAGCAGCATAGGGACAAACAATCAGCCCCAGCATTTT.

This chain uses TRBV6-5 with TRBJ2-7; a weak D match, TRBD2 (7 bases). This CDR3 has 12 amino acids. Germline V gene sequence: CDR1 MNHEY, CDR2 SVGAGI. The CDR3 DNA reads TGTGCTACCCGGGGGGCGGTCTACGAGCAGTACTTC. Translated: CATRGAVYEQYF.

The rearrangement joins TRBV19 to TRBJ2-1, with a possible D match to TRBD2 (5 bases). The V end lost 4 bases, the J end lost 2 bases, and 6 bases lay between the germline ends. This CDR3 region has 13 residues. Germline-derived CDR1 and CDR2 are LNHDA and SQIVND (reference sequence). The CDR3 nucleotides are TGTGCCAGTAGTAAGGGAGCCTACAATGAGCAGTTCTTC. Translated: CASSKGAYNEQFF.

The chain uses TRBV6-2 or TRBV6-3 and TRBJ1-2; D remains ambiguous. This CDR3 comprises 12 residues. The germline gives CDR1 MNHEY, CDR2 SVGEGT. Trimming took 5 bases from V and 7 from J, leaving 11 bases between them. DNA for the CDR3: TGTGCCAGCAGTCTATACGGGAGTGGCTACACCTTC. Protein sequence: CASSLYGSGYTF.

The V gene is TRBV7-2, the J gene TRBJ2-7, with D possibly being TRBD1 (6 bases). CDR3 length: 15 residues. Trimming removed 1 base at V and 4 bases at J, with 14 bases between. The germline V gene has CDR1 SGHTA and CDR2 FQGNSA. The CDR3 DNA reads as TGTGCCAGCAGCTTAGAAGGGGGAGTAAGGTACGAGCAGTACTTC. Its translation: CASSLEGGVRYEQYF.

V and J are TRBV29-1 and TRBJ2-7; D ambiguous. Germline CDR1 SQVTM, CDR2 ANQGSEA. Trimming shortened V by 3 bases and J by 7 bases, and 16 bases separated the two germline ends. The CDR3 is 13 residues long. CDR3 bases: TGCAGCGTTGAGGTCCTGTATAGTGGGGAGCAGTACTTC. This sequence encodes CSVEVLYSGEQYF.

This clone appeared a few times. J is TRBJ1-2 and V is TRBV10-3, with D possibly TRBD1 on 5 matching bases. The CDR3 totals 15 residues. Germline V gene lookup returns CDR1 ENHRY and CDR2 SYGVKD. The V end was cut by 0 bases, the J end by 5 bases, with 13 bases between. The chain's CDR3 is CAISESKEGAYGYTF. CDR3 bases: TGTGCCATCAGTGAGTCGAAGGAAGGGGCGTATGGCTACACCTTC.

A single count supports this clone. The chain recombines TRBV29-1 with TRBJ1-1; D call uncertain. Trimming removed 4 bases from V and 5 bases from J, with 11 bases in between. The CDR3 length is 12 residues. Germline V CDR1 and CDR2: SQVTM, ANQGSEA. The CDR3 region is CSVVRGRTEAFF. CDR3 coding DNA: TGCAGCGTTGTCCGGGGAAGGACTGAAGCTTTCTTT. Variable domain in full (rest from reference TRBV29-1 and TRBJ1-1): SAVISQKPSRDICQRGTSLTIQCQVDSQVTMMFWYRQQPGQSLTLIATANQGSEATYESGFVIDKFPISRPNLTFSTLTVSNMSPEDSSIYLCSVVRGRTEAFFGQGTRLTVV.

This chain links TRBV18 with TRBJ2-3; D may be TRBD1 (6 bases). The germline gives CDR1 KGHSH, CDR2 LQKENI. V was pared by 1 base and J by 0 bases, with 8 bases between. The CDR3 sequence is 15 residues long. The CDR3 region is CASSPLQGSTDTQYF. DNA for the CDR3: TGTGCCAGCTCACCACTCCAGGGGAGCACAGATACGCAGTATTTT.